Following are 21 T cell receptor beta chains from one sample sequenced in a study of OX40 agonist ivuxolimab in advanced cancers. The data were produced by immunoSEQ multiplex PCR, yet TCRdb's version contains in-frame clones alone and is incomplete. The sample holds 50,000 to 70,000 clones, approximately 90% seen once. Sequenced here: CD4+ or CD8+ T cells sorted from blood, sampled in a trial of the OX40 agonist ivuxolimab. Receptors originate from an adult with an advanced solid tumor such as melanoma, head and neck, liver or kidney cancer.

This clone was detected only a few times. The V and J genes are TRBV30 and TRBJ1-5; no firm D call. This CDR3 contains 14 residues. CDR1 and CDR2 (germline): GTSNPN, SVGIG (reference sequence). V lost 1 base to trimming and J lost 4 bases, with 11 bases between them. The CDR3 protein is CAWSAADWNQPQHF. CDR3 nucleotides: TGTGCCTGGAGTGCGGCGGACTGGAATCAGCCCCAGCATTTT.

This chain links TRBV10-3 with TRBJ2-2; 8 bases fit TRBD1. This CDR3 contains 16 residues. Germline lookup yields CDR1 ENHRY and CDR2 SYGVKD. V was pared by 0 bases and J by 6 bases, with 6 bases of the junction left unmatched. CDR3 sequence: CAISESAGGVPGELFF. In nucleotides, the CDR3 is TGTGCCATCAGTGAGTCCGCAGGGGGCGTCCCCGGGGAGCTGTTTTTT.

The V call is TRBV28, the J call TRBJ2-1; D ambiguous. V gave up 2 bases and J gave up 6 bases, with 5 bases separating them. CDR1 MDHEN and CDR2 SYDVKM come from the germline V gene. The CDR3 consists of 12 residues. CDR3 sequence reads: CASSLGSNEQFF. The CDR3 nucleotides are TGTGCCAGCAGTTTAGGATCCAATGAGCAGTTCTTC.

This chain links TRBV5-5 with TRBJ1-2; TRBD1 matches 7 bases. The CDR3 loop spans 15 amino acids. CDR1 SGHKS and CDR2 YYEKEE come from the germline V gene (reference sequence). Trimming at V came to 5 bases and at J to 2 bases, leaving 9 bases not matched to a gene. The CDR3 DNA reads TGTGCCAGCAGACAAAGACAGGGTGCGAACTATGGCTACACCTTC. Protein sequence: CASRQRQGANYGYTF.

For the CDR3, the DNA is TGTGCCAGCAGTGTCGGGACTAGCGGAAACACCGGGGAGCTGTTTTTT. This translates into CASSVGTSGNTGELFF. V usage is TRBV2 and J usage is TRBJ2-2; TRBD2 matches at 11 bases. This CDR3 contains 16 residues. J was trimmed by 2 bases and V by 4 bases; bases with no gene match: 3. CDR1 is SNHLY, CDR2 FYNNEI, per germline. The variable domain in full, completed from reference TRBV2 and TRBJ2-2, reads EPEVTQTPSHQVTQMGQEVILRCVPISNHLYFYWYRQILGQKVEFLVSFYNNEISEKSEIFDDQFSVERPDGSNFTLKIRSTKLEDSAMYFCASSVGTSGNTGELFFGEGSRLTVL.

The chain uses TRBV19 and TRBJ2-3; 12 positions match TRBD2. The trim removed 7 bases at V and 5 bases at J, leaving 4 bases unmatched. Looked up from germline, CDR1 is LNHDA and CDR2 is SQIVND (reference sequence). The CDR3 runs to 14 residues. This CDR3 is CASKPGLAGDTQYF. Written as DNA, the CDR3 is TGTGCCAGTAAACCGGGACTAGCGGGAGATACGCAGTATTTT.

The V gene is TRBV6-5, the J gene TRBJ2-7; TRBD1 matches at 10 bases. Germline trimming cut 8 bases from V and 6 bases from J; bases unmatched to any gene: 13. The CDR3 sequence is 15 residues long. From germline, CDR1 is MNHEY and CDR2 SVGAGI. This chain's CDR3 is CASQGSGTGVGEQYF. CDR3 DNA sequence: TGTGCCAGCCAGGGTTCCGGGACAGGGGTGGGCGAGCAGTACTTC.

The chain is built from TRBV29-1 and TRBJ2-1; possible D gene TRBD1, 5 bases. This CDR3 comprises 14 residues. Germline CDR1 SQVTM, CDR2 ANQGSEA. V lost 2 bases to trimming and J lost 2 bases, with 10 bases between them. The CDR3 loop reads CSVEKQATYNEQFF. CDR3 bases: TGCAGCGTTGAAAAACAGGCCACCTACAATGAGCAGTTCTTC.

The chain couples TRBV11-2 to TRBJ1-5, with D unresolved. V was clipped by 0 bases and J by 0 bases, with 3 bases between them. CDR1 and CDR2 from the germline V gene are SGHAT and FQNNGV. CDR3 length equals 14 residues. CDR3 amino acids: CASSLDYSNQPQHF. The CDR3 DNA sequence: TGTGCCAGCAGCTTAGATTATAGCAATCAGCCCCAGCATTTT. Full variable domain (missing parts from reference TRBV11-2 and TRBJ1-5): EAGVAQSPRYKIIEKRQSVAFWCNPISGHATLYWYQQILGQGPKLLIQFQNNGVVDDSQLPKDRFSAERLKGVDSTLKIQPAKLEDSAVYLCASSLDYSNQPQHFGDGTRLSIL.

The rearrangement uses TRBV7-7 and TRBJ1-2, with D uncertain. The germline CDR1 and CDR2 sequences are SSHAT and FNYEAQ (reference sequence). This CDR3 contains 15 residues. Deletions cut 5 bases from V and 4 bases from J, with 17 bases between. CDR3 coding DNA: TGTGCCAGCAGCCAAGAGTGCCGAAAGACCTATGGCTACACCTTC. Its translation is CASSQECRKTYGYTF.

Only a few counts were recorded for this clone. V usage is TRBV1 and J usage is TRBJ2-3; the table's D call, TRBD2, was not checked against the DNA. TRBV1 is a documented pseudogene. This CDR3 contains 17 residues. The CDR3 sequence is CTSSQTRGLAGTDTQYF. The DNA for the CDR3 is TGCACCAGCAGCCAAACAAGGGGACTAGCGGGAACGGATACGCAGTATTTT.

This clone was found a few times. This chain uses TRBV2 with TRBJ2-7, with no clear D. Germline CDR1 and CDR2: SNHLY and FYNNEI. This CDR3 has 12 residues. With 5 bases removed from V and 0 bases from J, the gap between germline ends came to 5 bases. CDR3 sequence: CASSPLSYEQYF. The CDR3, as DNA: TGTGCCAGCAGTCCCCTCTCCTACGAGCAGTACTTC.

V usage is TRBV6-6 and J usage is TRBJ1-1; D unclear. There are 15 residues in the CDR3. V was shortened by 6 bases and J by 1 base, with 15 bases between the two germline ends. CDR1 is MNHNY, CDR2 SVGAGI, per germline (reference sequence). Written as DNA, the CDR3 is TGTGCCAGCAGGGGGTGGACTGACGAGAACACTGAAGCTTTCTTT. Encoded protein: CASRGWTDENTEAFF.

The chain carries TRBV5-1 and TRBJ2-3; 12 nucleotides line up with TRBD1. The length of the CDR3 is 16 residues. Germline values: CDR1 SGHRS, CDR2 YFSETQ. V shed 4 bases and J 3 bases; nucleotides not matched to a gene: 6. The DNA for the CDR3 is TGCGCCAGCAGCCCGGGGGACAGGGGGCTGACAGATACGCAGTATTTT. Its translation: CASSPGDRGLTDTQYF.

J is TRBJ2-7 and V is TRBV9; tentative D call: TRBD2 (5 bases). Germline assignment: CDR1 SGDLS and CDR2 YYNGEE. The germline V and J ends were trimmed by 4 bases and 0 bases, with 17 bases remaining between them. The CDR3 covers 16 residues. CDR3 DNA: TGTGCCAGCAGCACAAAGAGGCCTAGCCACTCCTACGAGCAGTACTTC. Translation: CASSTKRPSHSYEQYF.

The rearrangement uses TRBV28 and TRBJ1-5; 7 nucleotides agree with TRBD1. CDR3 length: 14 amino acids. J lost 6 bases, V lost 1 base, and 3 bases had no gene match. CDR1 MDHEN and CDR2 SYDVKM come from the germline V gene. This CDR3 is CASSLLGGGQPQHF. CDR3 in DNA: TGTGCCAGCAGTTTATTAGGGGGCGGTCAGCCCCAGCATTTT.

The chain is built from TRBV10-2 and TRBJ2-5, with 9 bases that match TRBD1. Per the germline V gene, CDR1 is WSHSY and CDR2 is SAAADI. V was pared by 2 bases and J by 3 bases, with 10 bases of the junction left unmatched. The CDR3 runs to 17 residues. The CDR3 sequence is CASSEVGQGGWEETQYF. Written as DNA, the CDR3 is TGCGCCAGCAGTGAGGTGGGACAGGGAGGTTGGGAAGAGACCCAGTACTTC.

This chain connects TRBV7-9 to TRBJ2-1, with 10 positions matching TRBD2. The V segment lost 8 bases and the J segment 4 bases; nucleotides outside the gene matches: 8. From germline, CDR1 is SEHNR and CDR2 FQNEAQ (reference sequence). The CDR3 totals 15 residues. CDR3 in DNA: TGTGCCAGCGGCCGACTAGCGGGCGGATACAATGAGCAGTTCTTC. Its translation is CASGRLAGGYNEQFF. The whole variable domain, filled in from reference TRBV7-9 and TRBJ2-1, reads DTGVSQNPRHKITKRGQNVTFRCDPISEHNRLYWYRQTLGQGPEFLTYFQNEAQLEKSRLLSDRFSAERPKGSFSTLEIQRTEQGDSAMYLCASGRLAGGYNEQFFGPGTRLTVL.

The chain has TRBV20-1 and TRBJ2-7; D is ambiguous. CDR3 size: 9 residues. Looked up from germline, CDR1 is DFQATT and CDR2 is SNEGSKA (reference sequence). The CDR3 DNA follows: TGCCGCGGTAGGTCCGAGCAGTACTTC. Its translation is CRGRSEQYF.

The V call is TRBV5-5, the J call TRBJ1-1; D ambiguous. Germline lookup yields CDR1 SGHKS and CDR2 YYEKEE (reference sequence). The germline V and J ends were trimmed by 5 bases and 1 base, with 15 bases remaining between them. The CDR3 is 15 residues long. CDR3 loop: CASREGLGRNTEAFF. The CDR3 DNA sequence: TGTGCCAGCAGGGAAGGGTTGGGTCGGAACACTGAAGCTTTCTTT.

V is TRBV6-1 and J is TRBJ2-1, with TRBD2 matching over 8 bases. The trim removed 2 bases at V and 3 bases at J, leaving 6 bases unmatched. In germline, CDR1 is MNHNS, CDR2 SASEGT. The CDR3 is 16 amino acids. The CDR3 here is CASSETLAAVYNEQFF. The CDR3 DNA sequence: TGTGCCAGCAGTGAAACACTAGCGGCAGTCTACAATGAGCAGTTCTTC.